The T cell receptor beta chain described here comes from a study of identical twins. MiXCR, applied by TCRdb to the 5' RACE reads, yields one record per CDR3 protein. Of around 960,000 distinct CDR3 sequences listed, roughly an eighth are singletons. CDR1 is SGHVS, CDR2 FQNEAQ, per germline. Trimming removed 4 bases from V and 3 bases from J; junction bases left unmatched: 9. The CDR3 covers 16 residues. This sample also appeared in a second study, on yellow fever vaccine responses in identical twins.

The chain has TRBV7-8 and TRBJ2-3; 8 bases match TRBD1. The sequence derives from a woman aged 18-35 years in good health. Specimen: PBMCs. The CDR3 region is CASSSQGAQRTDTQYF. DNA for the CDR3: TGTGCCAGCAGCTCCCAGGGGGCTCAGAGGACAGATACGCAGTATTTT.